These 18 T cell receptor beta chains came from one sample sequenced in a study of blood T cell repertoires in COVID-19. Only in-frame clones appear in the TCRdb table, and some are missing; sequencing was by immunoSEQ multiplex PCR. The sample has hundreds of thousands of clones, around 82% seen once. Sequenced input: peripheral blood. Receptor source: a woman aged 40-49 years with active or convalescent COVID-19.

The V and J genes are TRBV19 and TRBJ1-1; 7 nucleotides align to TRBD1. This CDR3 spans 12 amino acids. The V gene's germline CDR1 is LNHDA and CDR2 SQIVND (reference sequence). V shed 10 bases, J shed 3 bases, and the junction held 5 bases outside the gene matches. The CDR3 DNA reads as TGTGCCACCCACAGGGGTTACACTGAAGCTTTCTTT. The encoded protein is CATHRGYTEAFF.

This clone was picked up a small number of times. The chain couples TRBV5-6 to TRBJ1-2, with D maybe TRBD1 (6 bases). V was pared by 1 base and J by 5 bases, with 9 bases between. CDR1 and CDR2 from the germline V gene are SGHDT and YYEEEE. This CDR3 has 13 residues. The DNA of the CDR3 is TGTGCCAGCAGCTTGCCACAGGGTTATGGCTACACCTTC. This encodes CASSLPQGYGYTF.

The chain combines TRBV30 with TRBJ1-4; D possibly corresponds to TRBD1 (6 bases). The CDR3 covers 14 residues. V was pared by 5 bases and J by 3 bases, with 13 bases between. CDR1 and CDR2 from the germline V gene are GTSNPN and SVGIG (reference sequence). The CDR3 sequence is CAWGQGGANEKLFF. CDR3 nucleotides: TGTGCCTGGGGGCAAGGGGGTGCTAATGAAAAACTGTTTTTT. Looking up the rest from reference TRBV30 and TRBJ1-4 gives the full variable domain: SQTIHQWPATLVQPVGSPLSLECTVEGTSNPNLYWYRQAAGRGLQLLFYSVGIGQISSEVPQNLSASRPQDRQFILSSKKLLLSDSGFYLCAWGQGGANEKLFFGSGTQLSVL.

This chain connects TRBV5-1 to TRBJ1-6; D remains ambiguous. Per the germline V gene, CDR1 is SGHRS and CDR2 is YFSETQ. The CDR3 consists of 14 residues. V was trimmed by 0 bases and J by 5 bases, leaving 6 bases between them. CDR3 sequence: CASSLGLNNSPLHF. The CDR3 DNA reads TGCGCCAGCAGCTTGGGACTGAATAATTCACCCCTCCACTTT.

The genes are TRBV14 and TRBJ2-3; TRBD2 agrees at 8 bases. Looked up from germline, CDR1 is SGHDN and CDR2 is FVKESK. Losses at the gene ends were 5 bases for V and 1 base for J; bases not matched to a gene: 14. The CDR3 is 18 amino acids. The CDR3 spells CASSSPFSGGKRTDTQYF. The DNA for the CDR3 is TGTGCCAGCAGCTCCCCTTTCAGCGGGGGAAAGCGCACAGATACGCAGTATTTT. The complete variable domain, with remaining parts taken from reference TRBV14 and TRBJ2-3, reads EAGVTQFPSHSVIEKGQTVTLRCDPISGHDNLYWYRRVMGKEIKFLLHFVKESKQDESGMPNNRFLAERTGGTYSTLKVQPAELEDSGVYFCASSSPFSGGKRTDTQYFGPGTRLTVL.

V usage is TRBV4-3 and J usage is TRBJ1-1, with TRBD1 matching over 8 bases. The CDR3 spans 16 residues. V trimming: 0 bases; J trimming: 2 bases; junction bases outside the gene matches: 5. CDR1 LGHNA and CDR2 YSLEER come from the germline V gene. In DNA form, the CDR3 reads TGCGCCAGCAGCCAAGATCCACAGGGGGGCAACACTGAAGCTTTCTTT. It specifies CASSQDPQGGNTEAFF.

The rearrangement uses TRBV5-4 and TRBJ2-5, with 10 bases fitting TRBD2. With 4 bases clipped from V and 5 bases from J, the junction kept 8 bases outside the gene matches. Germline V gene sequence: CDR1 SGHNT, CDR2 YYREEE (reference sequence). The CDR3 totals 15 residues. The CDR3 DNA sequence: TGTGCCAGCAGCCCGTTAGCGGGAGGAGGGGAGACCCAGTACTTC. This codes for CASSPLAGGGETQYF. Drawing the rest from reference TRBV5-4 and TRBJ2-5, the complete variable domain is ETGVTQSPTHLIKTRGQQVTLRCSSQSGHNTVSWYQQALGQGPQFIFQYYREEENGRGNFPPRFSGLQFPNYSSELNVNALELDDSALYLCASSPLAGGGETQYFGPGTRLLVL.

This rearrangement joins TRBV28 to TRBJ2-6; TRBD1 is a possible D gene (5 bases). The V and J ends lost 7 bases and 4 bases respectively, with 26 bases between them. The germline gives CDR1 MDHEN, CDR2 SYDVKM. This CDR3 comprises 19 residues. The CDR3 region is CASTLFRQWGQTGANVLTF. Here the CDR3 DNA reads TGTGCCAGCACCCTCTTCCGGCAGTGGGGCCAGACGGGGGCCAACGTCCTGACTTTC.

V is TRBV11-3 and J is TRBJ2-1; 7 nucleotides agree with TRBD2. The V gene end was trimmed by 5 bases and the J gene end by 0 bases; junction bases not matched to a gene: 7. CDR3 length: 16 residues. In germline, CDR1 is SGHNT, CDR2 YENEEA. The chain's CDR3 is CASSTGTIPSYNEQFF. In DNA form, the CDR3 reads TGTGCCAGCAGCACCGGGACTATCCCCTCCTACAATGAGCAGTTCTTC.

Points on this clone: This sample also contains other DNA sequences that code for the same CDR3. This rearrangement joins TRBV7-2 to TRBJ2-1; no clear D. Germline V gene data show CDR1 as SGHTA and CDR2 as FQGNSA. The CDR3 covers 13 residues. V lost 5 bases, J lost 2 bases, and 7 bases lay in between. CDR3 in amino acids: CASSLGPYNEQFF. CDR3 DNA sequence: TGTGCCAGCAGCCTAGGGCCCTACAATGAGCAGTTCTTC.

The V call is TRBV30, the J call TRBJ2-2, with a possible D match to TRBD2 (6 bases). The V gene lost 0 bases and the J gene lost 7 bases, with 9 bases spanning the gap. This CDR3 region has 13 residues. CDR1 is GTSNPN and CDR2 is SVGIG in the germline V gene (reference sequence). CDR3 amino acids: CAWSVGTGGELFF. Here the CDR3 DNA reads TGTGCCTGGAGTGTCGGGACTGGCGGGGAGCTGTTTTTT.

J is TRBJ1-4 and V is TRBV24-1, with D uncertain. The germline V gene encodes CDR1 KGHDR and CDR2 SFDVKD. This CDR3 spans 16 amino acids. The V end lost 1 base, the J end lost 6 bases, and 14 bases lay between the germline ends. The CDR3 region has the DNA TGTGCCACCAGTGATTTTGCGGGGTCAGCTGATGAAAAACTGTTTTTT. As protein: CATSDFAGSADEKLFF.

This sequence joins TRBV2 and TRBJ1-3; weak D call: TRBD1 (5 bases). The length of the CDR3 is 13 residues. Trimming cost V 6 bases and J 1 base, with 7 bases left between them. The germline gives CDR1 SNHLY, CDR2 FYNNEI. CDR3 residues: CASRQGSGNTIYF. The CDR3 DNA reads TGTGCCAGCAGGCAGGGATCTGGAAACACCATATATTTT.

CDR3 in amino acids: CASSLEQGSGYTF. The CDR3 region has the DNA TGTGCCAGCAGCTTGGAGCAGGGGAGCGGCTACACCTTC. The chain carries TRBV5-4 and TRBJ1-2; possible D gene TRBD1, 6 bases. Germline assignment: CDR1 SGHNT and CDR2 YYREEE (reference sequence). Trimming stripped 0 bases from V and 8 bases from J, with 11 bases between. The CDR3 length is 13 residues.

The CDR3 spells CASSYIQPEVNYGYTF. CDR3 sequence (DNA): TGTGCCAGCAGTTATATCCAGCCCGAGGTGAACTATGGCTACACCTTC. The chain links TRBV6-2 or TRBV6-3 to TRBJ1-2; D is ambiguous. The V end lost 3 bases, the J end lost 2 bases, and 16 bases lay between the germline ends. CDR3 length: 16 amino acids. Per germline, CDR1 MNHEY and CDR2 SVGEGT.

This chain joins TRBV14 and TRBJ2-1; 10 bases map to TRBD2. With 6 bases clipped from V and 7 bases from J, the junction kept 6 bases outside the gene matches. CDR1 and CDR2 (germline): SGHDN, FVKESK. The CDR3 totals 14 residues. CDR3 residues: CASSLAGVMNEQFF. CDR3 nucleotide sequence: TGTGCCAGCAGTCTAGCGGGAGTAATGAATGAGCAGTTCTTC.

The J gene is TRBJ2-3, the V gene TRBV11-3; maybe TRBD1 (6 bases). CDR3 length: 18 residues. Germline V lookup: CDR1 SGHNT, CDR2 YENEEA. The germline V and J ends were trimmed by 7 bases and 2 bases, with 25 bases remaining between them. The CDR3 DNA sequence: TGTGCCAGCACCTTCGGGACACCCTTCAGAAGGTACACAGATACGCAGTATTTT. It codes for CASTFGTPFRRYTDTQYF. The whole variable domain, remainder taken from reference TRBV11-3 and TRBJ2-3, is EAGVVQSPRYKIIEKKQPVAFWCNPISGHNTLYWYLQNLGQGPELLIRYENEEAVDDSQLPKDRFSAERLKGVDSTLKIQPAELGDSAVYLCASTFGTPFRRYTDTQYFGPGTRLTVL.

This CDR3 is CASSLGGSTSGNTIYF. Written as DNA, the CDR3 is TGTGCCAGCAGCCTCGGGGGGTCAACCTCTGGAAACACCATATATTTT. The chain recombines TRBV7-9 with TRBJ1-3, with TRBD1 as a possible D gene (5 bases). Germline loops: CDR1 SEHNR, CDR2 FQNEAQ (reference sequence). The V and J ends lost 5 bases and 0 bases respectively, with 14 bases between them. CDR3 length: 16 amino acids.